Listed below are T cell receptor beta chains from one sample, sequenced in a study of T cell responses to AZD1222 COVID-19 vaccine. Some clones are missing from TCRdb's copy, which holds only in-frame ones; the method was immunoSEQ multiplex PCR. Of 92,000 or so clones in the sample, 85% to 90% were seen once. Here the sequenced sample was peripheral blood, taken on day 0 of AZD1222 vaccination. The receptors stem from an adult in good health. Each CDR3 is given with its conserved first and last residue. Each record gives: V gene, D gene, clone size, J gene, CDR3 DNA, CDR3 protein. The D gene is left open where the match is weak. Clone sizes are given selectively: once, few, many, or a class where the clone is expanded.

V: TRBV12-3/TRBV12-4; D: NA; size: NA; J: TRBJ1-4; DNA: TGTGCCAGCAGTTTAGGTGAAAAACTGTTTTTT; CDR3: CASSLGEKLFF
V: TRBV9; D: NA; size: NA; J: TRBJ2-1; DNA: TGTGCCAGCAGCGTAGCTACGAGTAATGAGCAGTTCTTC; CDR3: CASSVATSNEQFF
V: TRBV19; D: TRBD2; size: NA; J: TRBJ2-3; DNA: TGTGCCAGTAGTATGATGGCGGGAGGGGGCACAGATACGCAGTATTTT; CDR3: CASSMMAGGGTDTQYF
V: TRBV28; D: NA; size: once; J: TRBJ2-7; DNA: TGTGCCAGCAGTTTAGGGCATCTTCCCTACGAGCAGTACTTC; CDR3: CASSLGHLPYEQYF
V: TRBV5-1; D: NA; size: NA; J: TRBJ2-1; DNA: TGCGCCAGCAGCTTCTGGGACTCAAGAGGGGATGAGCAGTTCTTC; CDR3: CASSFWDSRGDEQFF
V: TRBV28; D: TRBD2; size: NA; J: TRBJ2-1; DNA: TGTGCCAGCAGGGTTAGCGGGAGTAGGATTGAGCAGTTCTTC; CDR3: CASRVSGSRIEQFF
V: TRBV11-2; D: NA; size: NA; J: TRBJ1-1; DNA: TGTGCCAGCAGCGAAGCGGCGTACACTGAAGCTTTCTTT; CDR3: CASSEAAYTEAFF
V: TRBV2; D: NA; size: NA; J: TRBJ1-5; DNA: TGTGCCAGCAGTGAAAGCGGCAGTCGCGATCAGCCCCAGCATTTT; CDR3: CASSESGSRDQPQHF
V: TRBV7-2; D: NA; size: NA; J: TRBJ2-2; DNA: TGTGCCAGCAGGCCAGGGGAGTGGAGGGCCGGGGAGCTGTTTTTT; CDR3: CASRPGEWRAGELFF
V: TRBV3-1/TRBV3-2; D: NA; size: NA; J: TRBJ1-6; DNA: TGTGCCAGCAGCCTTCCGCAGCGGGGGCCTTCACCCCTCCACTTT; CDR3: CASSLPQRGPSPLHF
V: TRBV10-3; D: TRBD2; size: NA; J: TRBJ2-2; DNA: TGTGCCATCAGGACGAATAGCGGGAGCACCGGGGAGCTGTTTTTT; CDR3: CAIRTNSGSTGELFF
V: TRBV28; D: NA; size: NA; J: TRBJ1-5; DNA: TGTGCCAGCAGTCCCCGTCGCGGTTGGGATAGCAATCAGCCCCAGCATTTT; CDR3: CASSPRRGWDSNQPQHF
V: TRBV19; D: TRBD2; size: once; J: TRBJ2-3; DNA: TGTGCCAGTAGTCCCCCGGGGAGGGTCGCAGATACGCAGTATTTT; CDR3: CASSPPGRVADTQYF
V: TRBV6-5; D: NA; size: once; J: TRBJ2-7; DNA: TGTGCCAGCAGTCGACAGGACCACGAGCAGTACTTC; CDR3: CASSRQDHEQYF
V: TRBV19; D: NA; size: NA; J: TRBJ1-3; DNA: TGTGCCAGTAGTATGATAACTCGCTCTGGAAACACCATATATTTT; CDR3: CASSMITRSGNTIYF
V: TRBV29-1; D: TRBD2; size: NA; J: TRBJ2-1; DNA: TGCAGCGGCGGACTAGCGGGAAACTACAATGAGCAGTTCTTC; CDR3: CSGGLAGNYNEQFF
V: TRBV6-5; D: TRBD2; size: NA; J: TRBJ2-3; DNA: TGTGCCAGCAGATTCGGACTAGCGGCAGATACGCAGTATTTT; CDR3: CASRFGLAADTQYF
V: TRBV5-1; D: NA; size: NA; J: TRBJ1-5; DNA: TGCGCCAGCAGCTTGGAAGGGGATCGCAATCAGCCCCAGCATTTT; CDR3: CASSLEGDRNQPQHF
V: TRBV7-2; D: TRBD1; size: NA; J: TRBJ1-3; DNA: TGTGCCAGCAGCTCCAGGGGGGCTTCTGGAAACACCATATATTTT; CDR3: CASSSRGASGNTIYF
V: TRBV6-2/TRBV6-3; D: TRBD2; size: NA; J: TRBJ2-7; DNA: TGTGCCAGCAGTTATGGAACTAGCGGGAGGGCCTGCATCTTC; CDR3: CASSYGTSGRACIF
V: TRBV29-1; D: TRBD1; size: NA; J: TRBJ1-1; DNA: TGCAGCGTTGAGGGACAGGCGAACACTGAAGCTTTCTTT; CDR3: CSVEGQANTEAFF
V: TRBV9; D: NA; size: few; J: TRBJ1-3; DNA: TGTGCCAGCAGCGAGCGGGCGCAAATTAATACCATATATTTT; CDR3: CASSERAQINTIYF
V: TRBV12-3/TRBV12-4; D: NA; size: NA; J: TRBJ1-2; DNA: TGTGCCAGCAGTTTACAGGGTGACTATGGCTACACCTTC; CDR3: CASSLQGDYGYTF
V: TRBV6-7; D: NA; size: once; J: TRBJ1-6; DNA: TGTGCCCGGTCGGGACGACATTCACCCCTCCACTTT; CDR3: CARSGRHSPLHF
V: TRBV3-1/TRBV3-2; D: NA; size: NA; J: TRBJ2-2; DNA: TGTGCCAGCAGCCAAGATCAGCGCACCGGGGAGCTGTTTTTT; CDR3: CASSQDQRTGELFF
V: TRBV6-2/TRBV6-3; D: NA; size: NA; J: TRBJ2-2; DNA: TGTGCCAGCAGTTTAAGGGCCGGGACTGACCCCCGCGGGGAGCTGTTTTTT; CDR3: CASSLRAGTDPRGELFF
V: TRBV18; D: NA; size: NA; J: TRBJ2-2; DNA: TGTGCCAGCTCACCACCGAGCCAACCCGGGGAGCTGTTTTTT; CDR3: CASSPPSQPGELFF
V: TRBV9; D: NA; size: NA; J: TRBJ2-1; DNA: TGTGCCAGCAGCATATCTGGGCGGTACTCCTACAATGAGCAGTTCTTC; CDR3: CASSISGRYSYNEQFF
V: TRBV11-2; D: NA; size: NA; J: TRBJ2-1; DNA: TGTGCCAGCAGCTTCACGGTCTCCTACAATGAGCAGTTCTTC; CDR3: CASSFTVSYNEQFF
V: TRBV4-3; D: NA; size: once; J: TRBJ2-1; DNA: TGCGCCAGCAGCCAAGAGCGGCGGGTTGCCTACAATGAGCAGTTCTTC; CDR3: CASSQERRVAYNEQFF
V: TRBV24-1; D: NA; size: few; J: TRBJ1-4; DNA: TGTGCCACCAGTGACCCAACGGGGGGCGGCGGTGAAAAACTGTTTTTT; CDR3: CATSDPTGGGGEKLFF
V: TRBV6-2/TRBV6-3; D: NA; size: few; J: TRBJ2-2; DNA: TGTGCCAGCAGTGGGACGAGCAACACCGGGGAGCTGTTTTTT; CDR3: CASSGTSNTGELFF
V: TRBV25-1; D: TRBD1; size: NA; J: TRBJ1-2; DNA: TGTGCCAGCAGTGAAATACAGGGGGCGCGAGGCTACACCTTC; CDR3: CASSEIQGARGYTF
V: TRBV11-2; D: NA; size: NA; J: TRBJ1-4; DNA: TGTGCCAGCAGCTTGGTTGGTCCCGGACTGTTTTTT; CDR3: CASSLVGPGLFF
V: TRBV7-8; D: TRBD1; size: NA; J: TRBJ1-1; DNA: TGTGCCAGCAGACCCCGGGACAGGGGTGTGAGCACTGAAGCTTTCTTT; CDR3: CASRPRDRGVSTEAFF
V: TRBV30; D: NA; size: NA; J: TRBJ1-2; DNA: TGTGCCTGGAGTGTACGAAATGGCTACACCTTC; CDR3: CAWSVRNGYTF
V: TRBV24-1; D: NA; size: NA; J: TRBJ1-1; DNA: TGTGCCACTAGGGGGGCGAGGAACACTGAAGCTTTCTTT; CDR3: CATRGARNTEAFF
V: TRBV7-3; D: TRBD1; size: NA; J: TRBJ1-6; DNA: TGTGCCAGCAGTCCAGGGGGCCTCCTCGTCGTTTCACCCCTCCACTTT; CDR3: CASSPGGLLVVSPLHF
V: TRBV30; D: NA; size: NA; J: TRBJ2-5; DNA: TGTGCCTGGAGTATTTCAGGGCCAGAGACCCAGTACTTC; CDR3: CAWSISGPETQYF
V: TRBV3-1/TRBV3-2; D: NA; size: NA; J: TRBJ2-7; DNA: TGTGCCAGCAGCCAAGTCGCAGGCTACGAGCAGTACTTC; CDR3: CASSQVAGYEQYF
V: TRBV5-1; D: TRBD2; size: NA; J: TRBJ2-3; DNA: TGCGCCAGCAGCCTTGGACTAGCTAGCACAGATACGCAGTATTTT; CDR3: CASSLGLASTDTQYF
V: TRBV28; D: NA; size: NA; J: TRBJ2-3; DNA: TGTGCCAGCAGTTTGAGGCCGACAGATACGCAGTATTTT; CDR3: CASSLRPTDTQYF
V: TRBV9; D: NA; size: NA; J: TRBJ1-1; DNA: TGTGCCAGCAGCACCAACAGGGTGGGGAACACTGAAGCTTTCTTT; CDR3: CASSTNRVGNTEAFF
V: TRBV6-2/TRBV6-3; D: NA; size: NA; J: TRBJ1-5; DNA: TGTGCCAGCAGTGATTACTGGAATAGGGGAGATAATCAGCCCCAGCATTTT; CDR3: CASSDYWNRGDNQPQHF
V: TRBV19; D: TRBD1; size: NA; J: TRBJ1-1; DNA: TGTGCCAGTAGTACCGCCGGGACAGGGGCCAGCTCTGAAGCTTTCTTT; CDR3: CASSTAGTGASSEAFF
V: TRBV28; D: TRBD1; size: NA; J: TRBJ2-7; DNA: TGTGCCAGCACCCGCGGGACAGGGACCTACGAGCAGTACTTC; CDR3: CASTRGTGTYEQYF
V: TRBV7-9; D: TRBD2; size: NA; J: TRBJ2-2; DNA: TGTGCCAGCAGCTTAGCGGGAGGGCCAACCGGGGAGCTGTTTTTT; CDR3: CASSLAGGPTGELFF